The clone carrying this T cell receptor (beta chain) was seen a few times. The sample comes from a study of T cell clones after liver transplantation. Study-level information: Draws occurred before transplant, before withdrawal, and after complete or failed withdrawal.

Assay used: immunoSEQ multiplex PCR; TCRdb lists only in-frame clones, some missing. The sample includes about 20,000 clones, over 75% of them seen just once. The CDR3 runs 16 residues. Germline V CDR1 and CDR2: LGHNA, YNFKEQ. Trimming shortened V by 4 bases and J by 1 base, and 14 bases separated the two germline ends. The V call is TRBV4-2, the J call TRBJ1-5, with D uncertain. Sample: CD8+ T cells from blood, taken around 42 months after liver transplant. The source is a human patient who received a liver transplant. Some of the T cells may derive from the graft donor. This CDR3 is CASSLTPGSSNQPQHF. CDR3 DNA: TGTGCCAGCAGCCTAACTCCGGGGTCCAGCAATCAGCCCCAGCATTTT.